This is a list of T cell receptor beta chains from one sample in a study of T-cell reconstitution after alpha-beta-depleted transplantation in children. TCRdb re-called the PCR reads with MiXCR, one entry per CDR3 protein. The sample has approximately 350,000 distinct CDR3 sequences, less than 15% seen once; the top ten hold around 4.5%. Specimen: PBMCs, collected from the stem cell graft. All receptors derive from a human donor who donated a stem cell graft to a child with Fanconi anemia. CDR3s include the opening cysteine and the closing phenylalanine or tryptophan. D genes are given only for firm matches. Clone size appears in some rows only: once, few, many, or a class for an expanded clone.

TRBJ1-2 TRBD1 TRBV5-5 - CASSFTTGGYGYTF TGTGCCAGCAGCTTTACCACAGGGGGCTATGGCTACACCTTC
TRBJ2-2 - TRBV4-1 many CASSQGRLPTSTGELFF TGCGCCAGCAGCCAAGGACGGCTGCCTACTTCCACCGGGGAGCTGTTTTTT
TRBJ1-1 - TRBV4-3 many CASSQDEGGMNTEAFF TGCGCCAGCAGCCAAGATGAGGGGGGGATGAACACTGAAGCTTTCTTT
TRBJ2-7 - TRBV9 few CASSVGGHLTYEQYF TGTGCCAGCAGCGTAGGGGGACACCTAACCTACGAGCAGTACTTC
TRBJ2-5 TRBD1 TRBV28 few CASSLGQGVQETQYF TGTGCCAGCAGTTTGGGACAGGGGGTTCAAGAGACCCAGTACTTC
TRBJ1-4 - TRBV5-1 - CASSLDTQGSEKLFF TGCGCCAGCAGCCTGGATACCCAGGGAAGTGAAAAACTGTTTTTT
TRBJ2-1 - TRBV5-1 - CASSREGGVAYNEQFF TGCGCCAGCAGCCGTGAGGGGGGGGTCGCCTACAATGAGCAGTTCTTC
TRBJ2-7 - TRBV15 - CATSREGRAGRYEQYF TGTGCCACCAGCAGAGAGGGCAGGGCGGGTCGATACGAGCAGTACTTC
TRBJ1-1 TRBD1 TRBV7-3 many CASSQGARTEAFF TGTGCCAGCAGCCAGGGGGCCAGGACTGAAGCTTTCTTT
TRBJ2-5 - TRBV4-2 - CASSQEGWVWGDKETQYF TGTGCCAGCAGCCAAGAAGGATGGGTCTGGGGAGACAAAGAGACCCAGTACTTC
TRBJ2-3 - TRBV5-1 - CASSDPGRPVDTQYF TGCGCCAGCAGCGATCCGGGACGGCCCGTGGATACGCAGTATTTT
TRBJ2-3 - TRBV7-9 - CASSSGHRTDTQYF TGTGCCAGCAGCTCGGGACACCGCACAGATACGCAGTATTTT
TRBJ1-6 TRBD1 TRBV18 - CASSSNRGDNSPLHF TGTGCCAGCTCATCAAACAGGGGTGATAATTCACCCCTCCACTTT
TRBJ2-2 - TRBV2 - CASSFQGANTGELFF TGTGCCAGCAGTTTTCAGGGTGCCAACACCGGGGAGCTGTTTTTT
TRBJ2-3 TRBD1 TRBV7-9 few CASSFAGGASTDTQYF TGTGCCAGCAGCTTCGCAGGGGGCGCGAGCACAGATACGCAGTATTTT
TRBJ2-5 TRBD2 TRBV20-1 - CSARDSKRGALGETQYF TGCAGTGCTAGAGATAGTAAGCGGGGGGCCCTCGGAGAGACCCAGTACTTC
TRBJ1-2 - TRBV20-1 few CRTSNPTAPIPYGYTF TGCAGGACCTCTAACCCGACTGCTCCTATCCCCTATGGCTACACCTTC
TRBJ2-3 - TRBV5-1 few CASSLSTGPDTQYF TGCGCCAGCAGCTTGTCTACAGGACCAGATACGCAGTATTTT
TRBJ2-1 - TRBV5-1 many CASSFGVTNNEQFF TGCGCCAGCAGCTTCGGAGTCACTAACAATGAGCAGTTCTTC
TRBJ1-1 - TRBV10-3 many CAISESGPGTEAFF TGTGCCATCAGTGAGTCGGGACCAGGCACTGAAGCTTTCTTT
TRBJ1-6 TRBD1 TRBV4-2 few CASSLSGQGARNSPLHF TGTGCCAGCAGCCTATCAGGACAGGGGGCACGTAATTCACCCCTCCACTTT
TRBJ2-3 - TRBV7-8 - CASSPRVRERDTQYF TGTGCCAGCAGCCCGAGGGTCAGAGAAAGGGATACGCAGTATTTT
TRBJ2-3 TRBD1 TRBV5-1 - CASSFLTGTTDTQYF TGCGCCAGCAGCTTCCTGACAGGGACCACAGATACGCAGTATTTT
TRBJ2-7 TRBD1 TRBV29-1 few CSVVVGTGAYEQYF TGCAGCGTTGTTGTAGGGACAGGGGCCTACGAGCAGTACTTC
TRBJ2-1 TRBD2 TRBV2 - CASSEVGLAAEFF TGTGCCAGCAGTGAAGTGGGACTAGCGGCGGAGTTCTTC
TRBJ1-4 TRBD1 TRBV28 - CASRAGGQGVAEKLFF TGTGCCAGCAGAGCCGGAGGACAGGGAGTGGCTGAAAAACTGTTTTTT
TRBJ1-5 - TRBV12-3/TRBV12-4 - CASSLIGALAPQHF TGTGCCAGCAGTTTAATAGGGGCCCTGGCGCCCCAGCATTTT
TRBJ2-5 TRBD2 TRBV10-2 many CASRGTSGEETQYF TGCGCCAGCAGAGGGACTAGCGGGGAAGAGACCCAGTACTTC
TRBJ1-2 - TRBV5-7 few CASTRPGVGGYTF TGTGCCAGCACCCGGCCGGGGGTGGGCGGCTACACCTTC
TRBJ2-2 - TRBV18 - CASSPPWQGTGELFF TGTGCCAGCTCACCACCTTGGCAGGGAACCGGGGAGCTGTTTTTT
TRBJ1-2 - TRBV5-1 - CASSLDRAGLYGYTF TGCGCCAGCAGCTTAGATCGGGCAGGGCTCTATGGCTACACCTTC
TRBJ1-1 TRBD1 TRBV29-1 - CSVTGQGGYTEAFF TGCAGCGTCACCGGACAGGGCGGGTACACTGAAGCTTTCTTT
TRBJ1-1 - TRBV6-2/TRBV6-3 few CASSLTFDTFEAFF TGTGCCAGCAGTTTAACCTTCGACACCTTTGAAGCTTTCTTT
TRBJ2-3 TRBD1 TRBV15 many CATNRDSKSTDTQYF TGTGCCACCAACCGGGACAGTAAAAGCACAGATACGCAGTATTTT
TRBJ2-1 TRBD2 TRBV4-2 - CASSPSGTSGYNEQFF TGTGCCAGCAGCCCGTCCGGGACTAGCGGCTACAATGAGCAGTTCTTC
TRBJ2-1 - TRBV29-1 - CSAAPDSNYNEQFF TGCAGCGCCGCCCCCGACAGCAACTACAATGAGCAGTTCTTC
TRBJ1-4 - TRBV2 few CASSPTGTTNEKLFF TGTGCCAGCAGCCCCACGGGGACAACTAATGAAAAACTGTTTTTT
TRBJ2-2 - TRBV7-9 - CASSLETGSGGELFF TGTGCCAGCAGCTTAGAAACAGGGTCTGGCGGGGAGCTGTTTTTT
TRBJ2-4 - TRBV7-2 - CASSSNRVENIQYF TGTGCCAGCAGCTCGAACAGGGTAGAAAACATTCAGTACTTC
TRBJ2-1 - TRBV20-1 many CSARPGSHEQFF TGCAGTGCTAGGCCCGGTAGCCATGAGCAGTTCTTC